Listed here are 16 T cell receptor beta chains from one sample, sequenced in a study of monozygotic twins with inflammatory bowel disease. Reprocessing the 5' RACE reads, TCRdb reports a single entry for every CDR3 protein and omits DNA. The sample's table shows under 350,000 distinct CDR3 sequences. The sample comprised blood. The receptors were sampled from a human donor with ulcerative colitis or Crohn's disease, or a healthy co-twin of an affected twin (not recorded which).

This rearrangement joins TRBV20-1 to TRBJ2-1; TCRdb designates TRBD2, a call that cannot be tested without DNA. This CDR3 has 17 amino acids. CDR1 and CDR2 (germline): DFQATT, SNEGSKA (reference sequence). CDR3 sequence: CSARHPKTSGRRGEQFF.

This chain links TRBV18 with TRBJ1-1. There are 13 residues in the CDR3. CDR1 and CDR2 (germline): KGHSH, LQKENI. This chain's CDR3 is CASSPPGVTEAFF. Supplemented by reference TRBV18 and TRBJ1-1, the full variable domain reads NAGVMQNPRHLVRRRGQEARLRCSPMKGHSHVYWYRQLPEEGLKFMVYLQKENIIDESGMPKERFSAEFPKEGPSILRIQQVVRGDSAAYFCASSPPGVTEAFFGQGTRLTVV.

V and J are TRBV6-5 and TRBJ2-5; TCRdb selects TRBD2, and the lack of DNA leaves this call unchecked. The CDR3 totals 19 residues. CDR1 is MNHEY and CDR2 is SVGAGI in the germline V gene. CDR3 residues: CASSYSMGLAGGLGETQYF.

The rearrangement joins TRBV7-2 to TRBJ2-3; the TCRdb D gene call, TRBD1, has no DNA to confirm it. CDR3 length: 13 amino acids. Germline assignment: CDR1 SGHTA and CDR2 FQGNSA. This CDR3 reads CASSLTGSDTQYF.

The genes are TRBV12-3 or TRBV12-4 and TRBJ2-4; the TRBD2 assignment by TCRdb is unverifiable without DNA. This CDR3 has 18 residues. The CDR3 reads CASSLGPSGGTAKNIQYF.

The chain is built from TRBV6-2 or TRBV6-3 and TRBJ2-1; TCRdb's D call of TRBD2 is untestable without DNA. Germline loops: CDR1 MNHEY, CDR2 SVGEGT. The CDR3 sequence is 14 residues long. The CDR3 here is CASRAGLSAGEQFF.

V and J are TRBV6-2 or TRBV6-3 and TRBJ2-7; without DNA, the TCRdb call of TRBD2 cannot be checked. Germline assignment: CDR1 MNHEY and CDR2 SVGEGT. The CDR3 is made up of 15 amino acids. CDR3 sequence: CASSYLLSGSYEQYF.

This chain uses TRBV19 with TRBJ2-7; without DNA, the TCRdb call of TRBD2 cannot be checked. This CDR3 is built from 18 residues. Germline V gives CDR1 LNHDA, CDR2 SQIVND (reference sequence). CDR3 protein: CASSITAGVALPAAEQYF.

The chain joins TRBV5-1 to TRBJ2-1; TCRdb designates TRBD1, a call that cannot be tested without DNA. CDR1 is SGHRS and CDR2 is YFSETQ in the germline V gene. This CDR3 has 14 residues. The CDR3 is CASSAGTGGGEQFF.

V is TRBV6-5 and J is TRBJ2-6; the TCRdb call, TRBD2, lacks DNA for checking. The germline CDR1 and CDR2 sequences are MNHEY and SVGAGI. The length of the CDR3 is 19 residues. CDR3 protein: CASSSYASGGAAGANVLTF.

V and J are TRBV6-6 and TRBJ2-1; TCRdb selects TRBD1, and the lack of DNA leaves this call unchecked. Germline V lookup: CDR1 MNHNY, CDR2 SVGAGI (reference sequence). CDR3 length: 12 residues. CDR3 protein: CASTEGGGEQFF.

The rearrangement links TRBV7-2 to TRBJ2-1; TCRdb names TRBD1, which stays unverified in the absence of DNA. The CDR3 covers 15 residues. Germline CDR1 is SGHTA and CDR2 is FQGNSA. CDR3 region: CASTPQVFSYNEQFF.

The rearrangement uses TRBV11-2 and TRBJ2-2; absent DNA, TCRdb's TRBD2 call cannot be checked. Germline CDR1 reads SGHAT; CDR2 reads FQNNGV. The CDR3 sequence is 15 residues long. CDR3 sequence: CASSPIGGNTGELFF.

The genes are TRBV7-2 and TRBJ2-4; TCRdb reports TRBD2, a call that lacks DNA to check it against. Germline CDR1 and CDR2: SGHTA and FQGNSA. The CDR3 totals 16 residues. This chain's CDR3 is CASSLESGSAKNIQYF.

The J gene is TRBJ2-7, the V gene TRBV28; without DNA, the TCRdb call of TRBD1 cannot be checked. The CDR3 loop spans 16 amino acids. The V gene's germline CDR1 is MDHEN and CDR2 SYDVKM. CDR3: CASRETGTGVGHEQYF.

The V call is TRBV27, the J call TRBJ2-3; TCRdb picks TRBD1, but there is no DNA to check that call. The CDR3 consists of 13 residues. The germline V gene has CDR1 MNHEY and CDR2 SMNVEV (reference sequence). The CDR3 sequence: CASSSGATDTQYF.